A single sample gave rise to the 31 T cell receptor beta chains below, sequenced in a study of T cell responses to AZD1222 COVID-19 vaccine. Only in-frame clones appear in the TCRdb table, and some are missing; sequencing was by immunoSEQ multiplex PCR. The repertoire includes over 85,000 clones, 88% of them detected once, and more than 15% sits in the top ten. Sequenced here: peripheral blood, sampled 28 days after the second AZD1222 dose. Receptors were obtained from an adult who received the AZD1222 COVID-19 vaccine.

This chain connects TRBV15 to TRBJ1-5; the D gene is possibly TRBD1 (5 bases). V dropped 4 bases and J dropped 6 bases, with 19 bases sitting between them. The CDR3 is made up of 16 amino acids. Germline values: CDR1 LNHNV, CDR2 YYDKDF (reference sequence). Written as DNA, the CDR3 is TGTGCCACCAGCACAGCGGGGCTCAGGGAAGGTCAGCCCCAGCATTTT. Translation: CATSTAGLREGQPQHF.

V gene TRBV7-9 combines with J gene TRBJ1-2, with D possibly TRBD1 on 6 matching bases. In germline, CDR1 is SEHNR, CDR2 FQNEAQ (reference sequence). This CDR3 is built from 11 residues. V gave up 5 bases and J gave up 6 bases, with 7 bases separating them. This chain's CDR3 is CASSPGDGYTF. CDR3 sequence (DNA): TGTGCCAGCAGCCCAGGGGATGGCTACACCTTC.

CDR3 in amino acids: CASSLPRRVETQYF. The CDR3 region has the DNA TGTGCCAGCAGTCTACCAAGGAGGGTGGAGACCCAGTACTTC. This sequence joins TRBV28 and TRBJ2-5; possibly TRBD2 for D (6 bases). The CDR3 spans 14 residues. Per germline, CDR1 MDHEN and CDR2 SYDVKM. V was trimmed by 5 bases and J by 5 bases, leaving 15 bases between them. Full variable domain (remainder filled in from reference TRBV28 and TRBJ2-5): DVKVTQSSRYLVKRTGEKVFLECVQDMDHENMFWYRQDPGLGLRLIYFSYDVKMKEKGDIPEGYSVSREKKERFSLILESASTNQTSMYLCASSLPRRVETQYFGPGTRLLVL.

The V and J genes are TRBV2 and TRBJ2-7; D is unresolved. This CDR3 is built from 12 residues. Trimming took off 9 bases at V and 6 bases at J, with 15 bases between the two ends. Germline lookup yields CDR1 SNHLY and CDR2 FYNNEI. CDR3 residues: CASKPWKGEQYF. DNA of the CDR3: TGTGCCAGTAAACCGTGGAAGGGCGAGCAGTACTTC.

This chain joins TRBV5-1 and TRBJ2-5, with 7 bases identical to TRBD2. The CDR3 is 17 amino acids. J gave up 1 base and V 0 bases, and 9 bases lay outside the gene matches. The germline V gene encodes CDR1 SGHRS and CDR2 YFSETQ. The CDR3 here is CASSLAPGGAGQETQYF. The DNA for the CDR3 is TGCGCCAGCAGCTTGGCCCCGGGGGGAGCCGGCCAAGAGACCCAGTACTTC.

This chain joins TRBV4-2 and TRBJ1-1; D is unresolved. The CDR3 totals 18 residues. The V gene lost 3 bases and the J gene lost 0 bases, with 20 bases spanning the gap. From germline, CDR1 is LGHNA and CDR2 YNFKEQ. CDR3 loop: CASSQPGGERRMNTEAFF. Here the CDR3 DNA reads TGTGCCAGCAGCCAGCCGGGAGGAGAGCGACGCATGAACACTGAAGCTTTCTTT.

In this sample, this clone turned up once. The chain has TRBV9 and TRBJ2-1, with TRBD1 identical over 8 bases. Germline-derived CDR1 and CDR2 are SGDLS and YYNGEE. CDR3 length: 15 amino acids. V shed 4 bases and J 5 bases; nucleotides not matched to a gene: 8. The CDR3 region is CASSPRQGTNNEQFF. The CDR3 DNA reads as TGTGCCAGCAGCCCGCGACAGGGGACAAACAATGAGCAGTTCTTC.

This clone showed up many times. The chain links TRBV20-1 to TRBJ2-1; TRBD2 agrees at 10 bases. The CDR3 runs 11 residues. The germline CDR1 and CDR2 sequences are DFQATT and SNEGSKA (reference sequence). The junction had 2 bases not matched to a gene; V was cut back by 8 bases and J by 7 bases. The CDR3 DNA reads as TGCAGTCTAGCGGGAGTTAATGAGCAGTTCTTC. Translated: CSLAGVNEQFF.

CDR3: CASSEVGFGGGYGYTF. The CDR3 DNA is TGTGCCAGCAGTGAAGTCGGGTTCGGGGGCGGCTATGGCTACACCTTC. This sequence joins TRBV6-1 and TRBJ1-2, with a weak D call TRBD1 (6 bases). The CDR3 is 16 residues long. The germline gives CDR1 MNHNS, CDR2 SASEGT. V was trimmed by 1 base and J by 4 bases, leaving 16 bases between them.

The rearrangement links TRBV28 to TRBJ2-7; D uncertain. Germline V gives CDR1 MDHEN, CDR2 SYDVKM. Trimming left V 2 bases short and J 2 bases short, with 10 bases between. The CDR3 contains 14 residues. CDR3 sequence: CASSLSLEPYEQYF. The CDR3 DNA is TGTGCCAGCAGTTTAAGTCTAGAACCCTACGAGCAGTACTTC.

This chain joins TRBV11-2 and TRBJ2-1, with a possible D match to TRBD2 (5 bases). CDR1 and CDR2 from the germline V gene are SGHAT and FQNNGV. CDR3 length: 16 residues. V dropped 0 bases and J dropped 5 bases, with 14 bases sitting between them. CDR3 sequence: CASSLEIGVLNNEQFF. Here the CDR3 DNA reads TGTGCCAGCAGCTTAGAAATCGGGGTCCTTAACAATGAGCAGTTCTTC.

The V call is TRBV6-5, the J call TRBJ2-3; 10 bases match TRBD2. The CDR3 loop spans 15 amino acids. The trim removed 5 bases at V and 4 bases at J, leaving 6 bases unmatched. Germline V gene data show CDR1 as MNHEY and CDR2 as SVGAGI. The CDR3 here is CASSLAGDGADTQYF. The CDR3 DNA sequence: TGTGCCAGCAGTCTAGCGGGAGATGGGGCAGATACGCAGTATTTT.

The genes are TRBV3-1 (or the pseudogene TRBV3-2) and TRBJ1-2; a possible D gene is TRBD1 (5 bases). This CDR3 has 16 residues. V was pared by 3 bases and J by 1 base, with 15 bases between. Germline V gene sequence: CDR1 LGHDT, CDR2 YNNKEL (reference sequence). CDR3 sequence: CASSHLRAGLNYGYTF. The DNA for the CDR3 is TGTGCCAGCAGCCACCTTCGGGCAGGGCTTAACTATGGCTACACCTTC.

The chain recombines TRBV5-8 with TRBJ2-1, with 11 bases aligning to TRBD2. Germline CDR1 SGHTS, CDR2 YDEGEE. V lost 4 bases to trimming and J lost 11 bases; unmatched junction nucleotides: 17. CDR3 length: 17 amino acids. The CDR3 coding sequence is TGTGCCAGCAGCCTGGGGGATCTAGCGGGAGGTGGGGATAAGCAGTTCTTC. The encoded protein is CASSLGDLAGGGDKQFF. The full variable domain, rest sourced from reference TRBV5-8 and TRBJ2-1, is EAGVTQSPTHLIKTRGQQATLRCSPISGHTSVYWYQQALGLGLQFLLWYDEGEERNRGNFPPRFSGRQFPNYSSELNVNALELEDSALYLCASSLGDLAGGGDKQFFGPGTRLTVL.

The chain uses TRBV30 and TRBJ2-5, with D possibly being TRBD2 (6 bases). Germline V CDR1 and CDR2: GTSNPN, SVGIG (reference sequence). V was clipped by 7 bases and J by 7 bases, with 13 bases between them. The CDR3 spans 11 residues. Written as DNA, the CDR3 is TGTGCCTACGGTGGGGGGAGGACCCAGTACTTC. Protein sequence: CAYGGGRTQYF.

The rearrangement joins TRBV7-9 to TRBJ2-7, with D unresolved. Per the germline V gene, CDR1 is SEHNR and CDR2 is FQNEAQ (reference sequence). CDR3 size: 12 residues. Trimming cost V 3 bases and J 5 bases, with 8 bases left between them. The CDR3 is CASSFHSDEQYF. The DNA for the CDR3 is TGTGCCAGCAGCTTTCACTCAGACGAGCAGTACTTC.

This rearrangement joins TRBV28 to TRBJ1-1; 7 nucleotides line up with TRBD1. The germline CDR1 and CDR2 sequences are MDHEN and SYDVKM. The V segment lost 7 bases and the J segment 5 bases; nucleotides outside the gene matches: 10. The CDR3 is made up of 14 amino acids. The DNA for the CDR3 is TGTGCCAGCAATCCACCGACAGGGAGAACTGAAGCTTTCTTT. This gives the protein CASNPPTGRTEAFF.

The chain carries TRBV2 and TRBJ2-5; D unresolved. Trimming shortened V by 7 bases and J by 4 bases, and 4 bases separated the two germline ends. There are 10 residues in the CDR3. Per the germline V gene, CDR1 is SNHLY and CDR2 is FYNNEI. The CDR3: CASTGETQYF. CDR3 in DNA: TGTGCCAGCACAGGAGAGACCCAGTACTTC.

V gene TRBV4-2 combines with J gene TRBJ1-2; possibly TRBD1 for D (6 bases). Germline V CDR1 and CDR2: LGHNA, YNFKEQ. The CDR3 covers 14 residues. Trimming left V 3 bases short and J 3 bases short, with 11 bases between. Here the CDR3 DNA reads TGTGCCAGCAGCCACCCGGGACAAGACTATGGCTACACCTTC. It is translated as CASSHPGQDYGYTF.

The rearrangement uses TRBV6-5 and TRBJ2-5, with 8 bases that match TRBD1. The germline V gene encodes CDR1 MNHEY and CDR2 SVGAGI. Trimming took 4 bases from V and 5 from J; bases not matched to a gene: 6. This CDR3 region has 14 residues. The chain's CDR3 is CASSSSTGEETQYF. CDR3 sequence (DNA): TGTGCCAGCAGTTCGTCGACAGGGGAGGAGACCCAGTACTTC.

The chain has TRBV9 and TRBJ2-1, with 14 bases aligning to TRBD2. Losses at the gene ends were 3 bases for V and 7 bases for J; bases not matched to a gene: 9. The V gene's germline CDR1 is SGDLS and CDR2 YYNGEE. CDR3 size: 17 residues. The CDR3 here is CASSGLPGTSGRNEQFF. The DNA of the CDR3 is TGTGCCAGCAGCGGACTTCCCGGGACTAGCGGGAGAAATGAGCAGTTCTTC.

This chain uses TRBV5-6 with TRBJ2-2, with D unclear. The ends were cut back, 1 base at V and 8 bases at J, with 6 bases in the middle. This CDR3 is 12 amino acids long. The germline V gene encodes CDR1 SGHDT and CDR2 YYEEEE. The CDR3 spells CASSLSPGELFF. Here the CDR3 DNA reads TGTGCCAGCAGCTTGTCTCCGGGGGAGCTGTTTTTT.

The chain recombines TRBV15 with TRBJ2-1; 12 bases fit TRBD2. Germline V lookup: CDR1 LNHNV, CDR2 YYDKDF (reference sequence). The CDR3 runs to 18 residues. J was trimmed by 6 bases and V by 0 bases; bases with no gene match: 9. CDR3 DNA: TGTGCCACCAGCAGAGATCAGCTAGCGGGAGGGTCGGGCAATGAGCAGTTCTTC. As protein: CATSRDQLAGGSGNEQFF.

This chain uses TRBV29-1 with TRBJ1-5; D is unclear. CDR1 SQVTM and CDR2 ANQGSEA come from the germline V gene. This CDR3 region has 16 residues. V was clipped by 6 bases and J by 0 bases, with 18 bases between them. CDR3 in DNA: TGCAGCGTCGCCTACAGTGGGGAGGGTAGCAATCAGCCCCAGCATTTT. This gives the protein CSVAYSGEGSNQPQHF.

About this clone itself: The junction does not match germline at one end; this may be a read error. The gene calls are TRBV6-5 and TRBJ2-7; D remains ambiguous. There are 11 residues in the CDR3. Germline assignment: CDR1 MNHEY and CDR2 SVGAGI. CDR3 amino acids: CASSYSHEQYF. The CDR3 DNA reads as TGTGCCAGCAGTTACTCCCACGAGCAGTACTTC.

V is TRBV19 and J is TRBJ2-2; 14 bases line up with TRBD2. The ends lost 3 bases at V and 4 bases at J; junction bases unmatched: 1. Germline assignment: CDR1 LNHDA and CDR2 SQIVND (reference sequence). The CDR3 covers 16 residues. CDR3 in amino acids: CASSIGLAGGTGELFF. The CDR3 DNA sequence: TGTGCCAGTAGTATCGGACTAGCGGGAGGCACCGGGGAGCTGTTTTTT.

V usage is TRBV28 and J usage is TRBJ2-1, with TRBD2 matching over 10 bases. V was pared by 5 bases and J by 7 bases, with 11 bases of the junction left unmatched. CDR3 length equals 16 residues. Germline CDR1 MDHEN, CDR2 SYDVKM. The CDR3 reads CASSPTSGNVRNEQFF. The CDR3 DNA sequence: TGTGCCAGCAGTCCAACTAGCGGGAATGTGAGAAATGAGCAGTTCTTC.

J is TRBJ1-5 and V is TRBV7-6; a weak D match, TRBD1 (5 bases). The germline gives CDR1 SGHVS, CDR2 FNYEAQ. The CDR3 is made up of 15 amino acids. V lost 1 base, J lost 1 base, and 8 bases lay in between. The CDR3 region is CASSLEGDSNQPQHF. The CDR3 DNA reads as TGTGCCAGCAGCTTAGAAGGGGACAGCAATCAGCCCCAGCATTTT.

This clone is a singleton in its sample. A much larger clonotype is one base distant, so this may be a read error. This chain connects TRBV6-5 to TRBJ1-1, with TRBD1 as a possible D gene (5 bases). The ends were cut back, 4 bases at V and 1 base at J, with 7 bases in the middle. Per germline, CDR1 MNHEY and CDR2 SVGAGI. The CDR3 runs 13 residues. This CDR3 is CASSLTGNTEAFF. The CDR3, as DNA: TGTGCCAGCAGTTTAACAGGGAACACTGAAGCTTTCTTT.

The chain carries TRBV5-5 and TRBJ2-7; D unresolved. The CDR3 runs 15 residues. Per germline, CDR1 SGHKS and CDR2 YYEKEE (reference sequence). V gave up 4 bases and J gave up 1 base, with 15 bases separating them. This CDR3 reads CASSIVPGLSYEQYF. CDR3 nucleotides: TGTGCCAGCAGCATAGTCCCCGGGCTTTCCTACGAGCAGTACTTC.

The V gene is TRBV18, the J gene TRBJ2-4; TRBD2 matches 7 bases. CDR1 is KGHSH and CDR2 is LQKENI in the germline V gene. The junction had 11 bases not matched to a gene; V was cut back by 6 bases and J by 0 bases. This CDR3 spans 17 amino acids. DNA of the CDR3: TGTGCCAGCTCCCCTTCTCCAGCGGGACCAGCCAAAAACATTCAGTACTTC. Protein product: CASSPSPAGPAKNIQYF.